This TCR beta chain was captured by sequencing in a study of Graves' ophthalmopathy and Graves' hyperthyroidism. Whole-study results and caveats: In predicting ophthalmopathy progression, the model reached approximately 70% sensitivity and approximately 72% specificity.

Hyperthyroidism patients were newly diagnosed, under 2 months' duration, aged 18 to 65. Thyroid ultrasound, orbital computed tomography, TRAb, serum thyroxine and clinical symptoms formed the basis of diagnosis. Concerning this clonotype: The antigen remains undetermined. The germline gene is not matched at one end of the junction; a read error may be the cause.

The germline gives CDR1 MNHNS, CDR2 SASEGT. This CDR3 contains 15 residues. Investigators amplified TCR beta CDR3 regions from RNA transcripts. Scientists carried out first-round RT-PCR using HTBI primers and then a second-round multiplex PCR. TCRdb re-called the multiplex PCR reads with MiXCR, one entry per CDR3 protein. The sample includes 600,000 to 650,000 distinct CDR3 sequences, about a fifth of them seen just once. This clonotype originated in a woman aged 18 to 35 with stable Graves' hyperthyroidism. Some clones in this sample may be carry-over from other donors' samples. Material for sequencing was peripheral blood. V usage is TRBV6-1 and J usage is TRBJ1-2; TRBD1 matches at 7 bases. The CDR3: CASSPGDRTNYGYAF. The DNA of the CDR3 is TGTGCCAGCAGCCCTGGGGACAGAACTAACTATGGCTACGCCTTC.